This T cell receptor beta chain was sequenced for a study of blood T cell repertoires in COVID-19. At the level of the study: COVID-19 samples, acute and convalescent, were from the United States, Italy and Spain. The cDNA or gDNA used as material had been derived from T cells, B-cell-depleted T cells, or PBMCs.

In germline, CDR1 is MNHEY, CDR2 SVGAGI. The CDR3 runs to 14 residues. V lost 5 bases and J 1 base, leaving 9 bases between the germline ends. Clones were read by immunoSEQ multiplex PCR, and TCRdb kept only the in-frame ones, dropping some. Of roughly 34,000 clones in the sample, 75% to 80% were seen once. J is TRBJ1-5 and V is TRBV6-5; D is perhaps TRBD1 (5 bases). This clonotype was obtained from a human donor in a cohort sampled during active COVID-19. The sample consisted of peripheral blood. CDR3 bases: TGTGCCAGCAGTCCCCGACAGAGCAATCAGCCCCAGCATTTT. Translating it yields CASSPRQSNQPQHF.